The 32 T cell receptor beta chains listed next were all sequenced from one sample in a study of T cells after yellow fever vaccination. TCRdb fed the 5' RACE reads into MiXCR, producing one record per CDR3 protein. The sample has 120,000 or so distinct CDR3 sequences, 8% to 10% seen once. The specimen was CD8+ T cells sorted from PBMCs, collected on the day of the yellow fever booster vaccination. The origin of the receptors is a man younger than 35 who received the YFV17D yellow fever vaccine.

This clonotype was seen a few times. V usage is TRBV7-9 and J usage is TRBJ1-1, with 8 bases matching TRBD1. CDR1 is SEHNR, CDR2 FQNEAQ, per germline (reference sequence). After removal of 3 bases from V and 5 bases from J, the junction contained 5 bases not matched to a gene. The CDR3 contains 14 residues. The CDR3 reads CASSFRGRGTEAFF. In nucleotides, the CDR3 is TGTGCCAGCAGCTTCAGGGGGCGCGGTACTGAAGCTTTCTTT.

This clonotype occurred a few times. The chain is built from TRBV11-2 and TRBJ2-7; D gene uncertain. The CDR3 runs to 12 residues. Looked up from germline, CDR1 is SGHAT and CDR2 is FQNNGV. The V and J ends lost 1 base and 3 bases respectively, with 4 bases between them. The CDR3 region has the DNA TGTGCCAGCAGCTTAGTATACTACGAGCAGTACTTC. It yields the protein CASSLVYYEQYF.

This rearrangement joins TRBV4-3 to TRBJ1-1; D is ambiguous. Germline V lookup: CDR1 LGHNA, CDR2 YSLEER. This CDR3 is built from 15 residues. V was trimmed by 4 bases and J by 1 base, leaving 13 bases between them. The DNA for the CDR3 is TGCGCCAGCAGCCCTCGACCCGGCGGGAACACTGAAGCTTTCTTT. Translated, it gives CASSPRPGGNTEAFF.

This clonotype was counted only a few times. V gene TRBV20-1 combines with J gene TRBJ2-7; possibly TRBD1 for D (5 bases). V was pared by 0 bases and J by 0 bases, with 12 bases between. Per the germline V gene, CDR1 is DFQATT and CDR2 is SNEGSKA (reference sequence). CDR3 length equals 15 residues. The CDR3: CSARDPQGPSYEQYV. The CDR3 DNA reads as TGCAGTGCTAGAGATCCCCAGGGTCCCTCCTACGAGCAGTACGTC.

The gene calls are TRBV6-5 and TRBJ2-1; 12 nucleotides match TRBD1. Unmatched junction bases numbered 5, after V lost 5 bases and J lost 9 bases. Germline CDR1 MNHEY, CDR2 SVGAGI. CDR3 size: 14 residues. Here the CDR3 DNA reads TGTGCCAGCAGTGACCGGGACAGGGGGCGTGAGCAGTTCTTC. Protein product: CASSDRDRGREQFF.

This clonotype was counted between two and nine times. The DNA of the CDR3 is TGCAGTGCTCGACAGAGGAACACTGAAGCTTTCTTT. It specifies CSARQRNTEAFF. The chain joins TRBV20-1 to TRBJ1-1; TRBD1 might be the D (5 bases). V lost 5 bases and J 1 base, leaving 8 bases between the germline ends. CDR1 and CDR2 (germline): DFQATT, SNEGSKA (reference sequence). CDR3 length: 12 residues.

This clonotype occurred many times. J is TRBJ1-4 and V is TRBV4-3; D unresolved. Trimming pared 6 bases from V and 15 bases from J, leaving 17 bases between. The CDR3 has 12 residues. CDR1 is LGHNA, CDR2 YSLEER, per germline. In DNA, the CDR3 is TGCGCCAGCAGTCTGGGCGGGAGTCATATGTTTTTT. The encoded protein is CASSLGGSHMFF.

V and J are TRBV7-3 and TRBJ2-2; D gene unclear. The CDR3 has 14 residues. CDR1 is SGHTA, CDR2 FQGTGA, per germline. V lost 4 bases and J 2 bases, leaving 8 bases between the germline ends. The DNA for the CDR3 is TGTGCCAGCAGCTCTCGACCAAACACCGGGGAGCTGTTTTTT. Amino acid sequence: CASSSRPNTGELFF.

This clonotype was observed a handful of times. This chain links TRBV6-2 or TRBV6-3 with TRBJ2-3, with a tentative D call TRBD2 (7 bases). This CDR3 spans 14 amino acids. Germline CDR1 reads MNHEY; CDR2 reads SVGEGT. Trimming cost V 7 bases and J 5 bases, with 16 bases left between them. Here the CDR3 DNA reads TGTGCCAGCACCCACGGGGGGCCTGGAGATACGCAGTATTTT. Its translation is CASTHGGPGDTQYF.

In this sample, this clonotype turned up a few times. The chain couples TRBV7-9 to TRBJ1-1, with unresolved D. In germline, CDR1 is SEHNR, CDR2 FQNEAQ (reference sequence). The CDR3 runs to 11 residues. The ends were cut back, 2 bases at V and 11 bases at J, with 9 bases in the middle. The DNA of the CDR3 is TGTGCCAGCAGCTTATTAATAAACGCTTTCTTT. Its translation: CASSLLINAFF.

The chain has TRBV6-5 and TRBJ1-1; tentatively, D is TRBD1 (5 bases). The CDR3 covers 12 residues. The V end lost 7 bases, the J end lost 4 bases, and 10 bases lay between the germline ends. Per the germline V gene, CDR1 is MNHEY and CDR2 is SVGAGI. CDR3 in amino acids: CASTRGGTEAFF. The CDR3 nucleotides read TGTGCCAGCACCCGGGGCGGCACTGAAGCTTTCTTT.

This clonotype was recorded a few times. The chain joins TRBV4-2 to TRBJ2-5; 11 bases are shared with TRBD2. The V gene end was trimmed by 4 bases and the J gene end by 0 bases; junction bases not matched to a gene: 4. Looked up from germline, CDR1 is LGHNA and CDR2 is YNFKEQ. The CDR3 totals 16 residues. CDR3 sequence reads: CASSLNSGGDQETQYF. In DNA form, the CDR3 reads TGTGCCAGCAGCCTCAATAGCGGGGGGGACCAAGAGACCCAGTACTTC.

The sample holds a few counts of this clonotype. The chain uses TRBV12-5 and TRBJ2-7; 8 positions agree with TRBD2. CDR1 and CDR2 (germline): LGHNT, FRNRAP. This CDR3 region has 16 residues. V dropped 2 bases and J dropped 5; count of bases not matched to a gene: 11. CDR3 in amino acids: CASGLTPGGGSDEQYF. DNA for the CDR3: TGTGCTAGTGGTTTGACCCCCGGGGGGGGGAGCGACGAGCAGTACTTC.

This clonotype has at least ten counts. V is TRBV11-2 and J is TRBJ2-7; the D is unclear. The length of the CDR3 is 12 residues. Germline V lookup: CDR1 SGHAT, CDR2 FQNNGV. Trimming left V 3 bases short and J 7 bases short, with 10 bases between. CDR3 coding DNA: TGTGCCAGCAGCTTTCCTGGGCGGGAGCAGTACGTC. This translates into CASSFPGREQYV.

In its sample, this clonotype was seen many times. CDR3 residues: CSALTGGVGGYTF. DNA for the CDR3: TGCAGTGCTTTGACAGGGGGCGTTGGTGGCTACACCTTC. The chain couples TRBV20-1 to TRBJ1-2; 10 bases line up with TRBD1. Germline V lookup: CDR1 DFQATT, CDR2 SNEGSKA (reference sequence). The V segment lost 5 bases and the J segment 7 bases; nucleotides outside the gene matches: 7. This CDR3 is built from 13 residues.

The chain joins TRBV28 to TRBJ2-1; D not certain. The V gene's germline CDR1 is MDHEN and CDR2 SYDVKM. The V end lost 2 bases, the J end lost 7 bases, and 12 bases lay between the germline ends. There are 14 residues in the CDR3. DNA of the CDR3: TGTGCCAGCAGTTTAAGTGGCATCGGTAATGAGCAGTTCTTC. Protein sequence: CASSLSGIGNEQFF.

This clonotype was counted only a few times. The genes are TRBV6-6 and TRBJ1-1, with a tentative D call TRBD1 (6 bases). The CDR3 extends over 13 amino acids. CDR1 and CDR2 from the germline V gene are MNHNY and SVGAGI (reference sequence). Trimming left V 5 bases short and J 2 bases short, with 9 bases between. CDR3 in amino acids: CASSPGANTEAFF. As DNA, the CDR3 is TGTGCCAGCAGTCCAGGGGCTAACACTGAAGCTTTCTTT.

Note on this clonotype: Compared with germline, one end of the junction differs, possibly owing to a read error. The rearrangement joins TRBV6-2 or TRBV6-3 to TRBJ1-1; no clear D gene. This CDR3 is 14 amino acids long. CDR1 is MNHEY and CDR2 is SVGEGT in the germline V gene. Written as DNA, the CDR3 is TGTGCCAGAAGTTATTCCCCGATGAACACTGAAGCTTTCTTT. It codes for CARSYSPMNTEAFF.

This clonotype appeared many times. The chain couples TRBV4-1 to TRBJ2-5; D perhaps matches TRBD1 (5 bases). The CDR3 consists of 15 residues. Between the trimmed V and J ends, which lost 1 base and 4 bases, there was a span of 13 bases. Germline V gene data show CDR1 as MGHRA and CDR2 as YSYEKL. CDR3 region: CASSQVLGLAETQYF. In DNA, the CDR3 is TGCGCCAGCAGCCAAGTCCTGGGGCTCGCAGAGACCCAGTACTTC.

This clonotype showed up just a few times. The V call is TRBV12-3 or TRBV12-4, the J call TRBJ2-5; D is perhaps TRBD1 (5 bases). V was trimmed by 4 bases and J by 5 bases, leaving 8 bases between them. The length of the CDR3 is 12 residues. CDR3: CASSWGLETQYF. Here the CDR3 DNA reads TGTGCCAGCAGTTGGGGCCTGGAGACCCAGTACTTC.

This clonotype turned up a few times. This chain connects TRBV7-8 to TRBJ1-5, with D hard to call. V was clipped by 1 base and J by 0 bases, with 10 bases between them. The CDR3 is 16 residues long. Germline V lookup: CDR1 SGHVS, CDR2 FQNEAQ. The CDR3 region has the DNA TGTGCCAGCAGCTTAGGTCGCGGGGATAGCAATCAGCCCCAGCATTTT. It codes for CASSLGRGDSNQPQHF.

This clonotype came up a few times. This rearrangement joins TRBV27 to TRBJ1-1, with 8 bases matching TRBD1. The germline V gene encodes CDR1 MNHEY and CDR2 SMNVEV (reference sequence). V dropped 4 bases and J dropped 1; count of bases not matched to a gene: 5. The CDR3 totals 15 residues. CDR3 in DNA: TGTGCCAGCAGTTCCCAGGGGGCTCCGAACACTGAAGCTTTCTTT. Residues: CASSSQGAPNTEAFF.

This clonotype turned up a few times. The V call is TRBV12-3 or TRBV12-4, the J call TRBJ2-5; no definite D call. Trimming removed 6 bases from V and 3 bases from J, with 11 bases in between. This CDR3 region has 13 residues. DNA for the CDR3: TGTGCCAGCAGAGAAGCAGGTGAAGAGACCCAGTACTTC. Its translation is CASREAGEETQYF.

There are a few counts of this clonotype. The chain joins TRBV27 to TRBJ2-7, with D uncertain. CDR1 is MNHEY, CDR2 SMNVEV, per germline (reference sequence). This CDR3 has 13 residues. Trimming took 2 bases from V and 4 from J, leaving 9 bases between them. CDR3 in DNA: TGTGCCAGCAGTTTAAATATGGGTTACGAGCAGTACTTC. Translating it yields CASSLNMGYEQYF.

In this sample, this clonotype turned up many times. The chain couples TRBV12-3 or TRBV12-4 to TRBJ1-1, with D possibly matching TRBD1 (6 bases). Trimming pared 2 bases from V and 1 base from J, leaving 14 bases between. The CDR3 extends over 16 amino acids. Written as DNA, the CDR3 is TGTGCCAGCAGTTTAAGGGGGGTAACCCAGAACACTGAAGCTTTCTTT. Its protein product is CASSLRGVTQNTEAFF.

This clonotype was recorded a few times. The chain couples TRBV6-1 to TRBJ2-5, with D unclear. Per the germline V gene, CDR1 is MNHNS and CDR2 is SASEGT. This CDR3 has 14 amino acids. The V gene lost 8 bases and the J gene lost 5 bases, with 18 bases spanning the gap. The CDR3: CASPDVAVQETQYF. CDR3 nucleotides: TGTGCCAGCCCGGACGTGGCGGTTCAGGAGACCCAGTACTTC.

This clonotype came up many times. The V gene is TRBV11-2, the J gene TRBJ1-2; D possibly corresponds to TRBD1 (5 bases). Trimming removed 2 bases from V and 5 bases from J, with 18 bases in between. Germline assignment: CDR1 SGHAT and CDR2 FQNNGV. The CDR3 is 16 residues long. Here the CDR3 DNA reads TGTGCCAGCAGCTTATATCGGGGGTTGGAGGTTTATGGCTACACCTTC. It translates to CASSLYRGLEVYGYTF.

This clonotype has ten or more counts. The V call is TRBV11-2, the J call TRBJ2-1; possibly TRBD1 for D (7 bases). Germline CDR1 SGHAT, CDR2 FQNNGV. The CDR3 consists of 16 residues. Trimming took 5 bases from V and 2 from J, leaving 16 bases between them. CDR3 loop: CASSPHAGQTYNEQFF. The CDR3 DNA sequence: TGTGCCAGCAGCCCACACGCGGGACAGACCTACAATGAGCAGTTCTTC.

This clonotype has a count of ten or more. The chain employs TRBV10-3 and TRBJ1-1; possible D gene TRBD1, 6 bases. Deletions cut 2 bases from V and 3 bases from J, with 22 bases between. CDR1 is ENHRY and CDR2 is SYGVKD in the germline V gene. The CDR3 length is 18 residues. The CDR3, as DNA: TGTGCCATCAGTGAGCTTTCCGGGACAAGGGGCAGGGACACTGAAGCTTTCTTT. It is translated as CAISELSGTRGRDTEAFF.

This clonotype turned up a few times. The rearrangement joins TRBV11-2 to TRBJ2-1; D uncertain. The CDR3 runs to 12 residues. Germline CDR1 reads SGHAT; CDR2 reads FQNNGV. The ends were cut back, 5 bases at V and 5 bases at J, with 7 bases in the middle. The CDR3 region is CASSKWDNEQFF. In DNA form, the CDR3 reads TGTGCCAGCAGCAAATGGGACAATGAGCAGTTCTTC. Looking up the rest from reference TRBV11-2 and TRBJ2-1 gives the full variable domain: EAGVAQSPRYKIIEKRQSVAFWCNPISGHATLYWYQQILGQGPKLLIQFQNNGVVDDSQLPKDRFSAERLKGVDSTLKIQPAKLEDSAVYLCASSKWDNEQFFGPGTRLTVL.

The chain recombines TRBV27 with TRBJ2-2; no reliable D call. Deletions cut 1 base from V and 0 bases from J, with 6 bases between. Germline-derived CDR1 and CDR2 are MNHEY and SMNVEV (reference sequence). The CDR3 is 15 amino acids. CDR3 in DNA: TGTGCCAGCAGTTTATTTTCCGCGAACACCGGGGAGCTGTTTTTT. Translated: CASSLFSANTGELFF.

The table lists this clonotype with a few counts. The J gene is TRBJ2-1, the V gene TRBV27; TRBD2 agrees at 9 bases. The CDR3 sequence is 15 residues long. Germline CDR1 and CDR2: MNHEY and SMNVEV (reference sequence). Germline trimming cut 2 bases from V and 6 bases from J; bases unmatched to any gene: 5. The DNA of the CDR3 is TGTGCCAGCAGTTTAGGGGGACTAGCCGGCAATGAGCAGTTCTTC. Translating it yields CASSLGGLAGNEQFF.